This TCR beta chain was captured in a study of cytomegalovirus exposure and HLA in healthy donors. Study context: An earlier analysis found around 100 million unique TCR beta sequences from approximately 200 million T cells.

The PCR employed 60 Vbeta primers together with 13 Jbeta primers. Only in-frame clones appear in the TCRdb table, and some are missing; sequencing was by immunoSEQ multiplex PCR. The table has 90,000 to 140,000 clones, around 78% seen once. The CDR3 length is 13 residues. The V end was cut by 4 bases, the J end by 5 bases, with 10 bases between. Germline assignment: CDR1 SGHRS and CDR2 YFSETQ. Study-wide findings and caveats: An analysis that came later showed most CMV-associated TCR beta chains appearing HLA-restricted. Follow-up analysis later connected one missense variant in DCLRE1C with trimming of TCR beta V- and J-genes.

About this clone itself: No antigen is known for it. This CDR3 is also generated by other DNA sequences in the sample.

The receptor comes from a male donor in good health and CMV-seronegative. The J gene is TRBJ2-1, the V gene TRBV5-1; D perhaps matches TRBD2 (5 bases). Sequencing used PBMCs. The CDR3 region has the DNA TGCGCCAGCAGCGTCTGGGGAGACAATGAGCAGTTCTTC. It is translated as CASSVWGDNEQFF.